The rows below give T cell receptor beta chains drawn from one sample of a study of regulatory T cells in long-lasting Graves disease. TCRdb called the multiplex PCR reads again in MiXCR, with one record for every CDR3 protein. The sample holds about 240,000 distinct CDR3 sequences, 20% seen once. This material consisted of peripheral blood mononuclear cells (PBMCs), taken at new diagnosis, from a patient treated with antithyroid drugs. The receptors were sampled from a female donor with Graves disease. Both conserved end residues are part of each CDR3. Each record gives: V gene, D gene, J gene, clone size, CDR3 protein, CDR3 DNA. D genes are given only for firm matches. Clone size is shown for a subset of rows, as once, few, many or a class of expanded clone.

v_call: TRBV19; d_call: NA; j_call: TRBJ1-5; clone_size: many; cdr3_aa: CASSPQGGGNQPQHF; cdr3_nt: TGTGCCAGTAGCCCCCAGGGTGGGGGAAATCAGCCCCAGCATTTT
v_call: TRBV2; d_call: NA; j_call: TRBJ2-5; clone_size: many; cdr3_aa: CASREWTNQETQYF; cdr3_nt: TGTGCCAGCAGAGAGTGGACCAACCAAGAGACCCAGTACTTC
v_call: TRBV5-1; d_call: TRBD2; j_call: TRBJ2-3; clone_size: many; cdr3_aa: CASSLTGTTVDTQYF; cdr3_nt: TGCGCCAGCAGCCTTACCGGGACTACGGTAGATACGCAGTATTTT
v_call: TRBV19; d_call: NA; j_call: TRBJ1-1; clone_size: few; cdr3_aa: CASSILTGRDEAFF; cdr3_nt: TGTGCCAGTAGTATATTAACAGGGAGGGATGAAGCTTTCTTT
v_call: TRBV6-1; d_call: TRBD1; j_call: TRBJ2-7; clone_size: many; cdr3_aa: CASRRDRAGEQYF; cdr3_nt: TGTGCCAGCAGGAGGGACAGGGCGGGCGAGCAGTACTTC
v_call: TRBV27; d_call: NA; j_call: TRBJ1-2; clone_size: few; cdr3_aa: CASAPYWDNSNYGYTF; cdr3_nt: TGTGCCAGCGCGCCATATTGGGACAATTCTAACTATGGCTACACCTTC
v_call: TRBV7-2; d_call: TRBD2; j_call: TRBJ2-7; clone_size: many; cdr3_aa: CASSQTSGYYEQYF; cdr3_nt: TGTGCCAGCAGCCAGACTAGCGGATACTACGAGCAGTACTTC
v_call: TRBV5-1; d_call: NA; j_call: TRBJ2-2; clone_size: few; cdr3_aa: CASSLVDEGELFF; cdr3_nt: TGCGCCAGCAGCTTGGTGGACGAAGGGGAGCTGTTTTTT
v_call: TRBV7-8; d_call: TRBD1; j_call: TRBJ2-3; clone_size: many; cdr3_aa: CASSAGGRGPVSTNADTQYF; cdr3_nt: TGTGCCAGCAGCGCAGGGGGCAGGGGGCCCGTTTCCACAAACGCAGATACGCAGTATTTT
v_call: TRBV20-1; d_call: NA; j_call: TRBJ2-5; clone_size: few; cdr3_aa: CSATGAGETQYF; cdr3_nt: TGCAGTGCTACGGGGGCAGGGGAGACCCAGTACTTC
v_call: TRBV6-1; d_call: NA; j_call: TRBJ2-1; clone_size: many; cdr3_aa: CASRLQGLYNEQFF; cdr3_nt: TGTGCCAGCAGGCTACAGGGACTCTACAATGAGCAGTTCTTC
v_call: TRBV4-3; d_call: NA; j_call: TRBJ1-1; clone_size: NA; cdr3_aa: CASSHTTANTEAFF; cdr3_nt: TGCGCCAGCAGCCACACCACCGCGAACACTGAAGCTTTCTTT
v_call: TRBV20-1; d_call: NA; j_call: TRBJ2-7; clone_size: many; cdr3_aa: CSAREGQRGQYF; cdr3_nt: TGCAGTGCTAGAGAAGGACAGCGCGGACAGTACTTC
v_call: TRBV7-2; d_call: NA; j_call: TRBJ2-6; clone_size: many; cdr3_aa: CASSSGRDATGANVLTF; cdr3_nt: TGTGCCAGCAGCTCGGGACGGGACGCCACTGGGGCCAACGTCCTGACTTTC
v_call: TRBV6-1; d_call: NA; j_call: TRBJ1-1; clone_size: many; cdr3_aa: CASSGDMNTEAFF; cdr3_nt: TGTGCCAGCAGCGGGGACATGAACACTGAAGCTTTCTTT
v_call: TRBV4-1; d_call: NA; j_call: TRBJ2-1; clone_size: few; cdr3_aa: CASSQQVGLYNEQFF; cdr3_nt: TGCGCCAGCAGCCAGCAGGTCGGATTGTACAATGAGCAGTTCTTC
v_call: TRBV20-1; d_call: NA; j_call: TRBJ2-5; clone_size: NA; cdr3_aa: CSALGGAAKETQYF; cdr3_nt: TGCAGTGCTTTGGGTGGGGCGGCGAAAGAGACCCAGTACTTC
v_call: TRBV28; d_call: TRBD1; j_call: TRBJ2-1; clone_size: NA; cdr3_aa: CASSDPGQRNEQFF; cdr3_nt: TGTGCCAGCAGCGATCCGGGACAGAGGAATGAGCAGTTCTTC
v_call: TRBV3-1; d_call: TRBD1; j_call: TRBJ1-6; clone_size: many; cdr3_aa: CASSQETGRDSPLHF; cdr3_nt: TGTGCCAGCAGCCAAGAGACAGGGAGGGATTCACCCCTCCACTTT
v_call: TRBV6-2/TRBV6-3; d_call: TRBD2; j_call: TRBJ2-7; clone_size: many; cdr3_aa: CASSHRLASGATYEQYF; cdr3_nt: TGTGCCAGCAGCCACCGTTTGGCTAGCGGGGCTACCTACGAGCAGTACTTC
v_call: TRBV20-1; d_call: NA; j_call: TRBJ1-3; clone_size: few; cdr3_aa: CSALDGSSGNTIYF; cdr3_nt: TGCAGTGCTCTGGACGGGAGCTCTGGAAACACCATATATTTT
v_call: TRBV5-6; d_call: NA; j_call: TRBJ2-1; clone_size: NA; cdr3_aa: CASSGGGFDEQFF; cdr3_nt: TGTGCCAGCAGCGGGGGTGGATTCGATGAGCAGTTCTTC
v_call: TRBV29-1; d_call: NA; j_call: TRBJ2-3; clone_size: NA; cdr3_aa: CSVRGTSTDTQYF; cdr3_nt: TGCAGCGTTCGGGGAACTAGCACAGATACGCAGTATTTT
v_call: TRBV12-3/TRBV12-4; d_call: TRBD1; j_call: TRBJ2-2; clone_size: once; cdr3_aa: CASSFHRGFANTGELFF; cdr3_nt: TGTGCCAGCAGTTTCCACAGGGGATTTGCGAACACCGGGGAGCTGTTTTTT
v_call: TRBV6-2/TRBV6-3; d_call: TRBD1; j_call: TRBJ2-7; clone_size: many; cdr3_aa: CASRRTGSYEQYF; cdr3_nt: TGTGCCAGCAGACGGACAGGGTCCTACGAGCAGTACTTC
v_call: TRBV3-1; d_call: NA; j_call: TRBJ1-5; clone_size: many; cdr3_aa: CASSQMGQPQHF; cdr3_nt: TGTGCCAGCAGCCAAATGGGTCAGCCCCAGCATTTT
v_call: TRBV19; d_call: TRBD2; j_call: TRBJ2-1; clone_size: many; cdr3_aa: CASSTRLAGGGNEQFF; cdr3_nt: TGTGCCAGTAGTACAAGACTAGCGGGAGGTGGCAATGAGCAGTTCTTC
v_call: TRBV6-1; d_call: NA; j_call: TRBJ2-4; clone_size: many; cdr3_aa: CASTTYMTGPTRSAKNIQYF; cdr3_nt: TGTGCCAGCACAACCTATATGACAGGTCCAACGAGGTCGGCCAAAAACATTCAGTACTTC
v_call: TRBV11-2; d_call: NA; j_call: TRBJ2-1; clone_size: NA; cdr3_aa: CASSPDWDSYNEQFF; cdr3_nt: TGTGCCAGCAGCCCGGACTGGGACTCCTACAATGAGCAGTTCTTC